This T cell receptor (beta chain) is from a study of cytomegalovirus exposure and HLA in healthy donors. On this clone itself: Its antigen is not known.

Study observations and caveats: Previously analyzed data showed that most TCR beta V segments were productive at a frequency of about 87% or about 30%. The study recorded 150 to 200 TCR beta chains that were cytomegalovirus-associated.

V shed 2 bases and J 5 bases; nucleotides not matched to a gene: 5. The CDR3 has 15 amino acids. Germline V CDR1 and CDR2: SGHKS, YYEKEE (reference sequence). A multiplex PCR was run with 60 Vbeta primers and 13 Jbeta primers. Clones were read by immunoSEQ multiplex PCR, and TCRdb kept only the in-frame ones, dropping some. In the table there are 95,000 to 150,000 clones, roughly 74% of which are singletons. The sequenced sample was PBMCs. This TCR was sampled from a woman in her forties or fifties in good health and CMV-seropositive. The gene calls are TRBV5-5 and TRBJ2-5; TRBD1 aligns across 11 bases. The CDR3 nucleotides are TGTGCCAGCAGCTTCCGGACAGGGGGCCGGGAGACCCAGTACTTC. It is translated as CASSFRTGGRETQYF.